The T cell receptor beta chain described here comes from a study of blood T cell repertoires in COVID-19 (dated by TCRdb to about 2020). General notes on the study: The collaborator samples originated in the United States, Italy and Spain and spanned the acute and convalescent phases of COVID-19. Where available, HLA class I and class II types were obtained from metadata supplied by the sample provider rather than from assay-based typing. Sample metadata almost always included a de-identified subject ID, COVID-19 status, age in years and sex. Deeply sampled blood TCRbeta repertoires from subjects exposed to, actively infected with, or recovered from COVID-19 were included in the dataset. The prospective study material was composed of cDNA or gDNA derived from T cells, B-cell-depleted T cells, or PBMCs. The repertoires were released in a freely available public database meant as a resource for research on the immune response to SARS-CoV-2. The samples were drawn from the first 160 participants of the ongoing ImmuneRACE study and from some 1,300 subjects provided by 6 global collaborators.

General conclusions and limits of the study: How much clinical and demographic metadata was included differed by source and by participant, and the metadata was provided uncurated.

The immunoSEQ Assay, a bias-controlled multiplex PCR, was used to amplify TCRbeta CDR3 regions from genomic DNA. As for how the authors treated the data: The number of nucleated cells in each sample was estimated by amplification of reference gene primers within the assay. To quantify the absolute abundance of each unique TCRbeta CDR3 rearrangement, sequence reads were collapsed and filtered. For each sample, productive Simpson clonality was calculated by taking the square root of Simpson's diversity index across productive rearrangements. In its TCRdb copy, this immuneACCESS table keeps in-frame sequences only and misses some clones. Where compared with another copy, unresolved V genes explain less than half of these, and the others have no known cause. V, J and clone size were drawn from that table, and D and trimming were deduced from the DNA. The sample table lists just over 650,000 clones, just under 90% of them with a count of one. The top ten clonotypes cover about 0.24% of the sample.

The collaborating institutions used their own protocols to collect whole blood in K2EDTA tubes. For TCRbeta analysis, collaborator samples were shipped as frozen whole blood, as isolated PBMCs, or as DNA extracted from either sample type. Details on this clone: The antigen this receptor binds is unknown. No per-base quality is available; no much larger clone lies one base away.

Sequenced input: peripheral blood. The sequence was collected from a woman aged 18-35 years with acute or convalescent COVID-19.

The CDR3 here reads CAIRTPGLADTQYF. The sequence in DNA is TGTGCCATCAGGACACCCGGTTTAGCAGATACGCAGTATTTT. Recombination linked TRBV2 to TRBJ2-3; a weak D assignment points to TRBD1 (5 bases agree). CDR1 and CDR2, per the germline V gene, are SNHLY and FYNNEI. The CDR3 has 14 amino acids, counting the end cysteine and phenylalanine. Of all the DNA, just the CDR3 is kept, 42 bases in frame from base 1. Trimming removed 10 bases from V and 4 bases from J, leaving 18 bases between the germline ends.